These 5 T cell receptor beta chains were all obtained from the same sample, sequenced in a study of shared clonotypes between healthy human individuals. Sequencing used immunoSEQ multiplex PCR; TCRdb keeps in-frame clones, though not all of them. This table holds 2 million to 2.5 million clones, approximately 95% found once. Sequenced: naive CD4+ T cells sorted from blood. Subset defined: CD45RA+ positively selected. The receptor set was obtained from a man aged 18-30 years in good health.

The genes are TRBV5-1 and TRBJ2-5; 7 bases agree with TRBD1. Germline CDR1 SGHRS, CDR2 YFSETQ. J gave up 0 bases and V 4 bases, and 3 bases lay outside the gene matches. The CDR3 is 14 residues long. DNA for the CDR3: TGCGCCAGCAGCGCCGGGACAGACCAAGAGACCCAGTACTTC. As protein: CASSAGTDQETQYF.

Only one count was recorded for this clone. The chain employs TRBV5-4 and TRBJ1-2; D unresolved. The germline V and J ends were trimmed by 4 bases and 5 bases, with 21 bases remaining between them. CDR3 length equals 16 residues. Germline CDR1 reads SGHNT; CDR2 reads YYREEE (reference sequence). The CDR3 DNA reads TGTGCCAGCAGCCCCCCGGGTGCGGACGCCCTTTATGGCTACACCTTC. Translated: CASSPPGADALYGYTF. The full variable domain, rest sourced from reference TRBV5-4 and TRBJ1-2, is ETGVTQSPTHLIKTRGQQVTLRCSSQSGHNTVSWYQQALGQGPQFIFQYYREEENGRGNFPPRFSGLQFPNYSSELNVNALELDDSALYLCASSPPGADALYGYTFGSGTRLTVV.

This clone occurred a few times. The rearrangement links TRBV15 to TRBJ2-7; no firm D call. Germline loops: CDR1 LNHNV, CDR2 YYDKDF (reference sequence). Between the trimmed V and J ends, which lost 6 bases and 5 bases, there was a span of 17 bases. CDR3 length: 14 residues. CDR3 sequence reads: CATSTEAHADEQYF. The CDR3 DNA reads TGTGCCACCAGTACAGAGGCACACGCGGACGAGCAGTACTTC.

V and J are TRBV6-5 and TRBJ2-1; 8 nucleotides line up with TRBD2. This CDR3 region has 16 residues. The V gene's germline CDR1 is MNHEY and CDR2 SVGAGI. Trimming removed 0 bases from V and 3 bases from J; junction bases left unmatched: 4. CDR3 region: CASSYSSGRGYNEQFF. The CDR3 nucleotides are TGTGCCAGCAGTTACTCCTCCGGGAGGGGCTACAATGAGCAGTTCTTC.

The genes are TRBV5-1 and TRBJ2-5, with D tentatively TRBD1 or TRBD2 (5 bases each). The CDR3 is 14 residues long. Trimming pared 3 bases from V and 2 bases from J, leaving 11 bases between. Looked up from germline, CDR1 is SGHRS and CDR2 is YFSETQ. CDR3 nucleotide sequence: TGCGCCAGCAGCTCCTGGGGACGGCAAGAGACCCAGTACTTC. This sequence encodes CASSSWGRQETQYF.